The rows below give T cell receptor beta chains drawn from one sample of a study of response to subunit inactivated influenza vaccine. Each CDR3 protein is one row after TCRdb ran MiXCR on the RT-PCR reads. The profile shows about 800,000 distinct CDR3 sequences, 20% to 25% of them singletons. This material consisted of PBMCs from blood, taken 5 to 6 days after vaccination. The receptors shown here come from a man between 45 and 60 years old who received an inactivated influenza vaccine. Both conserved end residues are part of each CDR3. A D gene is named only where the DNA matches it firmly. Not every row has a clone size; where given, it reads once, few, many or a size class.

TRBJ2-1 . TRBD2 TRBV20-1 CSATSSGSDYNEQFF TGCAGTGCTACCTCTAGCGGTTCCGACTACAATGAGCAGTTCTTC
TRBJ1-1 . . TRBV3-1 CASSQVGRKAFF TGTGCCAGCAGCCAAGTGGGCAGAAAAGCTTTCTTT
TRBJ1-1 many TRBD1 TRBV6-1 CASRSPGTGKSAEAFF TGTGCCAGCAGGAGTCCCGGGACAGGGAAGTCGGCTGAAGCTTTCTTT
TRBJ2-7 few . TRBV20-1 CSARYLTGEQYF TGCAGTGCTAGATACCTGACAGGCGAGCAGTACTTC
TRBJ2-3 few . TRBV24-1 CATSRTTSSTDTQYF TGTGCCACCAGTAGGACAACAAGCAGCACAGATACGCAGTATTTT
TRBJ2-7 few . TRBV28 CASSSGPPSSYEQYF TGTGCCAGCAGCTCCGGACCCCCCAGCTCCTACGAGCAGTACTTC
TRBJ2-5 . . TRBV4-2 CASSQEQGSREQETQYF TGTGCCAGCAGCCAGGAGCAGGGATCTCGGGAACAAGAGACCCAGTACTTC
TRBJ2-5 few . TRBV6-2/TRBV6-3 CASSPQTGGNPYQETQYF TGTGCCAGCAGTCCACAAACGGGGGGCAACCCGTACCAAGAGACCCAGTACTTC
TRBJ1-1 . TRBD1 TRBV10-3 CATRDRGRAEAFF TGTGCCACCAGGGACAGGGGGCGGGCTGAAGCTTTCTTT
TRBJ1-6 many . TRBV11-2 CASSFAHRSNSPLHF TGTGCCAGCAGCTTTGCACACCGGTCGAATTCACCCCTCCACTTT
TRBJ2-7 few TRBD2 TRBV10-3 CATWTSGAIYSYEQYF TGTGCCACATGGACTAGCGGGGCGATATACTCCTACGAGCAGTACTTC
TRBJ2-7 . . TRBV20-1 CSAREGEQYF TGCAGTGCTAGAGAGGGTGAGCAGTACTTC
TRBJ2-3 . TRBD2 TRBV20-1 CSARDRTSGSTTQYF TGCAGTGCTAGAGATAGAACTAGCGGGAGTACAACGCAGTATTTT
TRBJ2-6 . TRBD1 TRBV20-1 CSAHRAGQGPGANVLTF TGCAGTGCCCATAGAGCCGGACAGGGGCCTGGGGCCAACGTCCTGACTTTC
TRBJ1-1 . TRBD1 TRBV5-1 CASRPGQQNTEAFF TGCGCCAGCAGGCCGGGACAGCAGAACACTGAAGCTTTCTTT
TRBJ2-5 . . TRBV6-5 CASSYSIGRETQYF TGTGCCAGCAGTTACTCCATAGGTCGGGAGACCCAGTACTTC
TRBJ2-7 many TRBD1 TRBV29-1 CSVRMGQGSYEQYF TGCAGTGTCCGTATGGGACAGGGGTCCTACGAGCAGTACTTC